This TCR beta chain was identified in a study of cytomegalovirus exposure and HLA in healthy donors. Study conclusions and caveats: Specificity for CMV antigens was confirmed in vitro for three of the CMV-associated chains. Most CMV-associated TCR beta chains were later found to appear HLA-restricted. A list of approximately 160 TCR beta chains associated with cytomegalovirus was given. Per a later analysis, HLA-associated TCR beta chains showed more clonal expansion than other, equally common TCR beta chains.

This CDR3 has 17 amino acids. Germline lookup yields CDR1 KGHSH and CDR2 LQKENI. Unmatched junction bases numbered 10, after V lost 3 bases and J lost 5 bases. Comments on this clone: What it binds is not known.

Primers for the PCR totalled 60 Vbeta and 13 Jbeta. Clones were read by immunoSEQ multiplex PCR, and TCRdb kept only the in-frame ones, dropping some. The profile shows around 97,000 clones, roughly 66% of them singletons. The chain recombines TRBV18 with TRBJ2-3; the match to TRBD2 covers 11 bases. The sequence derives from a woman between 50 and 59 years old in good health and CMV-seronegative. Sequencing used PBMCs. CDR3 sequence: CASSPNPLAGAIDTQYF. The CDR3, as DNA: TGTGCCAGCTCACCCAACCCACTAGCGGGGGCGATAGATACGCAGTATTTT.